This TCR beta chain stems from a study of preoperative IRX-2 immunotherapy in early breast cancer. The treatment: preoperative locoregional IRX-2 cytokine immunotherapy. Trimming took 5 bases from V and 1 from J, leaving 14 bases between them. Per the germline V gene, CDR1 is SGHVS and CDR2 is FNYEAQ. CDR3 length equals 15 residues. Repertoires were generated with immunoSEQ multiplex PCR, while TCRdb's copy carries only in-frame clones and drops some. The sample lists tens of thousands of clones; about nine tenths were seen once. The sequence was collected from a human donor with breast cancer. V gene TRBV7-6 combines with J gene TRBJ1-1, with TRBD1 as a possible D gene (5 bases). The sequencing used tumor tissue, collected after IRX-2 immunotherapy. The CDR3, as DNA: TGTGCCAGCAGCACCTGGACACTATGGAACACTGAAGCTTTCTTT. Protein product: CASSTWTLWNTEAFF. Based on the CDR3 plus reference TRBV7-6 and TRBJ1-1, the full variable domain is GAGVSQSPRYKVTKRGQDVALRCDPISGHVSLYWYRQALGQGPEFLTYFNYEAQQDKSGLPNDRFSAERPEGSISTLTIQRTEQRDSAMYRCASSTWTLWNTEAFFGQGTRLTVV.